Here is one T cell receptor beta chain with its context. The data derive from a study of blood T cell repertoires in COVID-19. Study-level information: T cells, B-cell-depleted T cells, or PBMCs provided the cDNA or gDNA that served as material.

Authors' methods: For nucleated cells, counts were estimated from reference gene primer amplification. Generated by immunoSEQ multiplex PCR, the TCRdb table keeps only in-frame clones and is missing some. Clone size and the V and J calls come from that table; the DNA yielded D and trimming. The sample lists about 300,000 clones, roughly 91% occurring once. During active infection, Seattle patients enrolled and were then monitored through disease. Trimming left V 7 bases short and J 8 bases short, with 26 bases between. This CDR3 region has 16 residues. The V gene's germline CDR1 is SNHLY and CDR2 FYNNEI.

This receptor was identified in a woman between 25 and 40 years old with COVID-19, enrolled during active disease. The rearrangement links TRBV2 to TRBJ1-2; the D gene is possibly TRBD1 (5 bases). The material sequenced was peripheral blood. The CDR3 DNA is TGTGCCAGCATTGGGGCAGGGAATTATCGGTATCAGGGCTACACCTTC. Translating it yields CASIGAGNYRYQGYTF. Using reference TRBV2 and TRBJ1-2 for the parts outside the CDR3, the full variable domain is EPEVTQTPSHQVTQMGQEVILRCVPISNHLYFYWYRQILGQKVEFLVSFYNNEISEKSEIFDDQFSVERPDGSNFTLKIRSTKLEDSAMYFCASIGAGNYRYQGYTFGSGTRLTVV.